The subject of this entry is one T cell receptor beta chain. Its antigen is not known. Trimming cost V 0 bases and J 5 bases, with 16 bases left between them. The CDR3 consists of 15 residues. Germline CDR1 reads GTSNPN; CDR2 reads SVGIG (reference sequence). The data derive from a study of neoadjuvant anti-PD-1 for oral cavity cancer. Study outcomes and limitations: Treg/Th17 ratio rose with pretreatment blood and fell with post-treatment tumor TCRbeta clonality.

The protocol was immunoSEQ multiplex PCR, while the TCRdb copy is restricted to in-frame clones and leaves out a portion. The sample records about 16,000 clones, roughly 66% being singletons. This chain joins TRBV30 and TRBJ1-2; tentative D call: TRBD1 (5 bases). The material sequenced was PBMCs, taken before nivolumab (anti-PD-1) treatment. This receptor was identified in a person between 40 and 85 years old with oral cavity squamous cell carcinoma. In DNA, the CDR3 is TGTGCCTGGAGTGTAACCGGGGCTGGAGGGTATGGCTACACCTTC. This codes for CAWSVTGAGGYGYTF.